A single sample is the source of the 9 T cell receptor beta chains below, sequenced in a study of control samples from healthy donors and cancer patients. Here immunoSEQ multiplex PCR was the method, and the copy in TCRdb shows in-frame clones only, minus some. The sample records 150,000 to 200,000 clones, approximately 94% being singletons. What was sequenced was blood. Source of these receptors: a young man in good health.

V and J are TRBV30 and TRBJ2-5; TRBD2 agrees at 8 bases. This CDR3 is 16 amino acids long. The V gene end was trimmed by 2 bases and the J gene end by 5 bases; junction bases not matched to a gene: 13. Germline assignment: CDR1 GTSNPN and CDR2 SVGIG (reference sequence). The CDR3 reads CAWSSPGAGGRETQYF. The CDR3, as DNA: TGTGCCTGGAGTTCCCCCGGGGCGGGGGGTCGGGAGACCCAGTACTTC.

The chain is built from TRBV9 and TRBJ2-3; a possible D gene is TRBD1 (6 bases). Per the germline V gene, CDR1 is SGDLS and CDR2 is YYNGEE. With 0 bases removed from V and 5 bases from J, the gap between germline ends came to 10 bases. This CDR3 is 14 amino acids long. As DNA, the CDR3 is TGTGCCAGCAGCGTAGCAGGGGTTGAAGATACGCAGTATTTT. Protein product: CASSVAGVEDTQYF.

The CDR3 is CASSLVGGTANYGYTF. The CDR3 DNA sequence: TGTGCCAGCAGCTTAGTAGGAGGGACAGCAAACTATGGCTACACCTTC. V usage is TRBV7-2 and J usage is TRBJ1-2, with 7 nucleotides matching TRBD1. CDR3 length equals 16 residues. J lost 2 bases, V lost 1 base, and 7 bases had no gene match. The germline gives CDR1 SGHTA, CDR2 FQGNSA.

The rearrangement joins TRBV19 to TRBJ2-7; D is perhaps TRBD1 or TRBD2 (5 bases each). Germline assignment: CDR1 LNHDA and CDR2 SQIVND (reference sequence). Trimming shortened V by 8 bases and J by 2 bases, and 16 bases separated the two germline ends. There are 14 residues in the CDR3. CDR3 region: CASGERGSPYEQYF. CDR3 DNA: TGTGCCAGTGGAGAACGGGGCTCCCCCTACGAGCAGTACTTC.

The chain has TRBV6-5 and TRBJ1-6, with a weak D call TRBD1 (5 bases). Trimming pared 8 bases from V and 7 bases from J, leaving 12 bases between. The CDR3 consists of 13 residues. CDR1 is MNHEY and CDR2 is SVGAGI in the germline V gene. CDR3 loop: CASFRDVNSPLHF. In DNA form, the CDR3 reads TGTGCCAGCTTCCGGGACGTAAATTCACCCCTCCACTTT.

The chain uses TRBV4-3 and TRBJ1-4, with a weak D call TRBD1 (5 bases). V was shortened by 4 bases and J by 8 bases, with 11 bases between the two germline ends. CDR1 is LGHNA, CDR2 YSLEER, per germline. The CDR3 has 13 amino acids. CDR3 amino acids: CASSRGRDEKLFF. The DNA of the CDR3 is TGCGCCAGCAGCCGCGGACGGGACGAAAAACTGTTTTTT.

The chain joins TRBV7-8 to TRBJ2-7; 9 bases are shared with TRBD1. The V gene's germline CDR1 is SGHVS and CDR2 FQNEAQ. There are 14 residues in the CDR3. Losses at the gene ends were 3 bases for V and 5 bases for J; bases not matched to a gene: 5. The CDR3: CASSFTGGGDEQYF. The CDR3 region has the DNA TGTGCCAGCAGCTTCACAGGGGGCGGCGACGAGCAGTACTTC.

This clone came up a few times. The V gene is TRBV18, the J gene TRBJ2-7; D is unclear. CDR1 and CDR2 from the germline V gene are KGHSH and LQKENI. This CDR3 comprises 13 residues. Trimming stripped 3 bases from V and 7 bases from J, with 13 bases between. CDR3 in DNA: TGTGCCAGCTCACCCATCACCAACTGGGAGCAGTACTTC. Its protein product is CASSPITNWEQYF.

The chain combines TRBV6-5 with TRBJ1-5; perhaps TRBD1 as D (6 bases). This CDR3 spans 14 amino acids. Germline V gene data show CDR1 as MNHEY and CDR2 as SVGAGI. The ends were cut back, 6 bases at V and 5 bases at J, with 14 bases in the middle. CDR3 sequence: CASSERGTDQPQHF. The CDR3 DNA follows: TGTGCCAGCAGCGAGAGGGGGACCGATCAGCCCCAGCATTTT.